A selection of T cell receptor beta chains follows, all from one sample in a study of shared clonotypes between healthy human individuals. The assay was immunoSEQ multiplex PCR, and TCRdb's table has in-frame clones only and misses some. The sample has about 1.1 million clones, about 80% seen once. What was sequenced was memory CD4+ T cells from PBMCs. The source of these receptors is a man between 18 and 35 years old in good health. Some clones in this sample may be carry-over from other donors' samples. The CDR3 runs from the conserved cysteine through the conserved F or W. The D gene is left open where the match is weak. The size field is filled for only some rows; it gives once, few, many or a size class.

J gene: TRBJ2-2
D gene: -
clone size: -
V gene: TRBV5-1
CDR3 DNA: TGCGCCAGCAGCGGCCCCGTAGGGTGGAACACCGGGGAGCTGTTTTTT
CDR3 protein: CASSGPVGWNTGELFF

J gene: TRBJ2-1
D gene: -
clone size: -
V gene: TRBV28
CDR3 DNA: TGTGCCAGCAGCCTAATTCAGGGTAGCGGTGACTACAATGAGCAGTTCTTC
CDR3 protein: CASSLIQGSGDYNEQFF

J gene: TRBJ1-1
D gene: TRBD1
clone size: -
V gene: TRBV5-6
CDR3 DNA: TGTGCCAGCAGCCTGAAAAGTCGGTCACAGGGGGCGTTCGGAGCTTTCTTT
CDR3 protein: CASSLKSRSQGAFGAFF

J gene: TRBJ2-7
D gene: -
clone size: once
V gene: TRBV6-5
CDR3 DNA: TGTGCCAGCAGTTACTCGTCGGCTTTTTCCTACGAGCAGTACTTC
CDR3 protein: CASSYSSAFSYEQYF

J gene: TRBJ1-2
D gene: -
clone size: -
V gene: TRBV7-2
CDR3 DNA: TGTGCCAGCAGCTCAAACAGAATATATGGCTACACCTTC
CDR3 protein: CASSSNRIYGYTF

J gene: TRBJ2-7
D gene: -
clone size: -
V gene: TRBV7-6
CDR3 DNA: TGTGCCAGCAGCCCCGGGAGTCGGGGCAGGGCAGGGGACGAGCAGTACTTC
CDR3 protein: CASSPGSRGRAGDEQYF

J gene: TRBJ2-5
D gene: -
clone size: -
V gene: TRBV5-1
CDR3 DNA: TGCGCCAGCAGCTTTTCCCCACAAGAGACCCAGTACTTC
CDR3 protein: CASSFSPQETQYF

J gene: TRBJ1-4
D gene: TRBD1
clone size: -
V gene: TRBV6-6
CDR3 DNA: TGTGCCAGCAGCCTCGACAGGGTAATTGAAAAACTGTTTTTT
CDR3 protein: CASSLDRVIEKLFF

J gene: TRBJ1-5
D gene: -
clone size: many
V gene: TRBV20-1
CDR3 DNA: TGCAGTGCTAGTGGGAATCAGCCCCAGCATTTT
CDR3 protein: CSASGNQPQHF

J gene: TRBJ1-4
D gene: -
clone size: -
V gene: TRBV4-1
CDR3 DNA: TGCGCCAGCAGCCAAGATGCGGCACGGAACCCTGAAAAACTGTTTTTT
CDR3 protein: CASSQDAARNPEKLFF

J gene: TRBJ2-5
D gene: TRBD2
clone size: -
V gene: TRBV9
CDR3 DNA: TGTGCCAGCAGCGTAAGGACTAGCGGGACGGGAGAGACCCAGTACTTC
CDR3 protein: CASSVRTSGTGETQYF

J gene: TRBJ2-7
D gene: -
clone size: many
V gene: TRBV7-8
CDR3 DNA: TGTGCCAGCAGCCAATTGAACGAGCAGTACTTC
CDR3 protein: CASSQLNEQYF

J gene: TRBJ2-2
D gene: TRBD1
clone size: -
V gene: TRBV10-3
CDR3 DNA: TGTGCCCACGGACAGGGTAGCACCGGGGAGCTGTTTTTT
CDR3 protein: CAHGQGSTGELFF

J gene: TRBJ2-7
D gene: TRBD2
clone size: once
V gene: TRBV27
CDR3 DNA: TGTGCCAGCAGTTTAGGGTTCCCAGCGGGAGGGCATCTCTACGAGCAGTACTTC
CDR3 protein: CASSLGFPAGGHLYEQYF

J gene: TRBJ1-5
D gene: TRBD1
clone size: -
V gene: TRBV5-4
CDR3 DNA: TGTGCCAGCAGCAGGGACAGGGGGCAGCAGCCCCAGCATTTT
CDR3 protein: CASSRDRGQQPQHF

J gene: TRBJ1-3
D gene: -
clone size: -
V gene: TRBV7-9
CDR3 DNA: TGTGCCAGCAGCTTTCTTCCGGGCTCTGGAAACACCATATATTTT
CDR3 protein: CASSFLPGSGNTIYF

J gene: TRBJ1-1
D gene: -
clone size: -
V gene: TRBV4-1
CDR3 DNA: TGCGCCAGCAGCCAAGACCCCCGGTGGGGTGTATCGAGCACTGAAGCTTTCTTT
CDR3 protein: CASSQDPRWGVSSTEAFF

J gene: TRBJ1-1
D gene: TRBD1
clone size: few
V gene: TRBV7-8
CDR3 DNA: TGTGCCAGCAGCCCACGACAGGGGCCGAGAAAAGCTTTCTTT
CDR3 protein: CASSPRQGPRKAFF

J gene: TRBJ1-1
D gene: -
clone size: few
V gene: TRBV27
CDR3 DNA: TGTGCCAGCAGTTCCGGGCCCCGTTCGATGAACACTGAAGCTTTCTTT
CDR3 protein: CASSSGPRSMNTEAFF

J gene: TRBJ1-5
D gene: -
clone size: -
V gene: TRBV2
CDR3 DNA: TGTGCCAGCAAGGGTGGAGGGGCGGGTCAGCCCCAGCATTTT
CDR3 protein: CASKGGGAGQPQHF

J gene: TRBJ1-1
D gene: -
clone size: few
V gene: TRBV30
CDR3 DNA: TGTGCCTGGAGTGGATCTGGTGAAGCTTTCTTT
CDR3 protein: CAWSGSGEAFF

J gene: TRBJ2-3
D gene: -
clone size: -
V gene: TRBV7-3
CDR3 DNA: -
CDR3 protein: CASSAISGPGTQYF

J gene: TRBJ2-2
D gene: TRBD2
clone size: -
V gene: TRBV19
CDR3 DNA: TGTGCCAGTACTTTTCGGCGCGGGGGCACCGGGGAGCTGTTTTTT
CDR3 protein: CASTFRRGGTGELFF

J gene: TRBJ1-1
D gene: -
clone size: few
V gene: TRBV29-1
CDR3 DNA: TGCAGCGCGGTCGCCATGCCTGAAGCTTTCTTT
CDR3 protein: CSAVAMPEAFF

J gene: TRBJ2-1
D gene: -
clone size: -
V gene: TRBV4-1
CDR3 DNA: TGCGCCAGCAGCCAAGATGTCGCCAGGCGCCCGCTCTTC
CDR3 protein: CASSQDVARRPLF

J gene: TRBJ2-7
D gene: TRBD1
clone size: -
V gene: TRBV19
CDR3 DNA: TGTGCCAGTAGTATTGAACAGGGGGCAACCTACGAGCAGTACTTC
CDR3 protein: CASSIEQGATYEQYF

J gene: TRBJ2-7
D gene: -
clone size: -
V gene: TRBV10-3
CDR3 DNA: TGTGCCATCAGTGAGTCAACCTCCAACCCCTACGAGCAGTACTTC
CDR3 protein: CAISESTSNPYEQYF

J gene: TRBJ2-3
D gene: -
clone size: -
V gene: TRBV9
CDR3 DNA: TGTGCCAGCAGCGTAGACAGGGGCACAGATACGCAGTATTTT
CDR3 protein: CASSVDRGTDTQYF

J gene: TRBJ1-1
D gene: -
clone size: -
V gene: TRBV9
CDR3 DNA: TGTGCCAGCAGCCCAGCGGGGGACACTGAAGCTTTCTTT
CDR3 protein: CASSPAGDTEAFF

J gene: TRBJ2-2
D gene: -
clone size: -
V gene: TRBV11-2
CDR3 DNA: TGTGCCAGCACCCCGTTTGTGCCCGGGGAGCTGTTTTTT
CDR3 protein: CASTPFVPGELFF

J gene: TRBJ2-3
D gene: -
clone size: many
V gene: TRBV6-1
CDR3 DNA: TGTGCCAGCAGTGATGTGGGAAATACGCAGTATTTT
CDR3 protein: CASSDVGNTQYF

J gene: TRBJ1-5
D gene: -
clone size: -
V gene: TRBV19
CDR3 DNA: TGTGCCAGTAGTATGGTTGGGATCCAGCCCCAGCATTTT
CDR3 protein: CASSMVGIQPQHF

J gene: TRBJ2-3
D gene: TRBD2
clone size: few
V gene: TRBV11-3
CDR3 DNA: TGTGCCAGCAGCTTAGGTGTCGGACTAGCGGGAGAATACAGCACAGATACGCAGTATTTT
CDR3 protein: CASSLGVGLAGEYSTDTQYF

J gene: TRBJ2-1
D gene: TRBD2
clone size: -
V gene: TRBV7-9
CDR3 DNA: TGTGCCAGTGAGCGGGGCCGCTCCTACAATGAGCAGTTCTTC
CDR3 protein: CASERGRSYNEQFF

J gene: TRBJ2-1
D gene: TRBD2
clone size: -
V gene: TRBV9
CDR3 DNA: TGTGCCAGCAGCGTTACAGCGGGAAGTGAGCAGTTCTTC
CDR3 protein: CASSVTAGSEQFF

J gene: TRBJ1-4
D gene: -
clone size: few
V gene: TRBV19
CDR3 DNA: TGTGCCAGTAGTATCACAGGGATAGAGGAAAAACTGTTTTTT
CDR3 protein: CASSITGIEEKLFF

J gene: TRBJ1-2
D gene: -
clone size: -
V gene: TRBV7-9
CDR3 DNA: TGTGCCAGCAGCTTCATTGCCCAGGGAGAAGGTGGCTACACCTTC
CDR3 protein: CASSFIAQGEGGYTF

J gene: TRBJ2-3
D gene: TRBD2
clone size: -
V gene: TRBV4-2
CDR3 DNA: TGTGCCAGCAGCCAAGAAACCCTAGCGGGAGACCGCACAGATACGCAGTATTTT
CDR3 protein: CASSQETLAGDRTDTQYF

J gene: TRBJ1-2
D gene: -
clone size: -
V gene: TRBV6-1
CDR3 DNA: TGTGCCAGCAGTGAATCCCCGTTCGGTTGGGTAGGGGATGGCTACACCTTC
CDR3 protein: CASSESPFGWVGDGYTF

J gene: TRBJ2-7
D gene: -
clone size: -
V gene: TRBV30
CDR3 DNA: TGTGCCTGGAGTGTGACTTTAGAGCAGTACTTC
CDR3 protein: CAWSVTLEQYF

J gene: TRBJ2-5
D gene: TRBD1
clone size: -
V gene: TRBV5-1
CDR3 DNA: TGCGCCAGCAGCCCGGGACAGCAAGAGACCCAGTACTTC
CDR3 protein: CASSPGQQETQYF

J gene: TRBJ1-4
D gene: -
clone size: -
V gene: TRBV7-3
CDR3 DNA: TGTGCCAGCAGCCACTCGGGGCAGGCTAATGAAAAACTGTTTTTT
CDR3 protein: CASSHSGQANEKLFF

J gene: TRBJ2-1
D gene: TRBD2
clone size: -
V gene: TRBV5-1
CDR3 DNA: TGCGCCAGCAGCTTGGGCCCTAGCGGGAAAGGTGGGCAGTTCTTC
CDR3 protein: CASSLGPSGKGGQFF

J gene: TRBJ2-5
D gene: -
clone size: -
V gene: TRBV7-9
CDR3 DNA: TGTGCCAGCGACAGGCAGGGAGAGACCCAGTACTTC
CDR3 protein: CASDRQGETQYF

J gene: TRBJ2-3
D gene: TRBD1
clone size: -
V gene: TRBV27
CDR3 DNA: TGTGCCAGCAGTTTACAGGACAGGGGGAGGAATACGCAGTATTTT
CDR3 protein: CASSLQDRGRNTQYF

J gene: TRBJ2-7
D gene: -
clone size: few
V gene: TRBV4-1
CDR3 DNA: TGCGCCAGCAGCCTGGACGGATACTACGAGCAGTACTTC
CDR3 protein: CASSLDGYYEQYF

J gene: TRBJ2-3
D gene: -
clone size: -
V gene: TRBV4-1
CDR3 DNA: TGCGCCAGCAGCCAGGGGGGCCAGTCGTTGGATACGCAGTATTTT
CDR3 protein: CASSQGGQSLDTQYF

J gene: TRBJ2-1
D gene: -
clone size: -
V gene: TRBV28
CDR3 DNA: TGTGCCAGCAGTTCCCGACGGGGTGAGCAGTTCTTC
CDR3 protein: CASSSRRGEQFF